These 7 T cell receptor beta chains came from one sample sequenced in a study of blood T cell repertoires in COVID-19. TCRdb's table, derived via immunoSEQ multiplex PCR, lists solely in-frame clones and lacks some. The sample carries 490,000 or so clones, approximately 90% recorded once. Specimen: PBMCs or T cells enriched from blood (not recorded which). These receptors originate from a woman aged 60-75 years who had recovered from COVID-19.

As regards this clone: One junction end disagrees with the germline gene, perhaps due to a read error. V usage is TRBV6-2 or TRBV6-3 and J usage is TRBJ2-4; 10 bases are shared with TRBD2. The CDR3 consists of 17 residues. Germline values: CDR1 MNHEY, CDR2 SVGEGT. The CDR3 DNA follows: TGTGCCAGCAGTTACTCTGGGCTAGCGGGGGCCAGAAACATTCAGTACTTC. This encodes CASSYSGLAGARNIQYF.

This clone was found once. This sequence joins TRBV2 and TRBJ1-2; D remains unclear. V was clipped by 5 bases and J by 8 bases, with 6 bases between them. Looked up from germline, CDR1 is SNHLY and CDR2 is FYNNEI. This CDR3 has 10 residues. CDR3 sequence reads: CASSLIGYTF. CDR3 DNA sequence: TGTGCCAGCAGTTTAATAGGCTACACCTTC.

V gene TRBV12-3 or TRBV12-4 combines with J gene TRBJ2-5; D unresolved. The CDR3 has 13 amino acids. The V end lost 3 bases, the J end lost 4 bases, and 9 bases lay between the germline ends. CDR3 sequence: CASSLVLGETQYF. The CDR3 nucleotides read TGTGCCAGCAGTTTGGTACTCGGAGAGACCCAGTACTTC.

This rearrangement joins TRBV19 to TRBJ2-3; 10 bases line up with TRBD2. CDR3 length: 16 amino acids. V lost 0 bases, J lost 5 bases, and 5 bases stayed unmatched. Germline lookup yields CDR1 LNHDA and CDR2 SQIVND (reference sequence). Here the CDR3 reads CASSIEGSGGLDTQYF. CDR3 sequence (DNA): TGTGCCAGTAGTATAGAGGGTAGCGGGGGGTTAGATACGCAGTATTTT.

J is TRBJ2-4 and V is TRBV4-1; 7 bases are a match to TRBD2. The CDR3 runs 16 residues. In germline, CDR1 is MGHRA, CDR2 YSYEKL. Trimming at V came to 3 bases and at J to 8 bases, leaving 13 bases not matched to a gene. This chain's CDR3 is CASSQTQVGGQHIQYF. CDR3 in DNA: TGCGCCAGCAGCCAGACTCAGGTGGGAGGGCAGCACATTCAGTACTTC.

The chain couples TRBV19 to TRBJ1-5, with D unclear. The V end lost 7 bases, the J end lost 3 bases, and 19 bases lay between the germline ends. Germline CDR1 and CDR2: LNHDA and SQIVND (reference sequence). The CDR3 runs to 16 residues. The CDR3 coding sequence is TGTGCCAGTAACAGACCCAGGTCGGGGAACAATCAGCCCCAGCATTTT. As protein: CASNRPRSGNNQPQHF.

This clone was counted a few times. This rearrangement joins TRBV28 to TRBJ1-5, with D possibly matching TRBD1 (6 bases). The CDR3 consists of 13 residues. Deletions cut 10 bases from V and 7 bases from J, with 17 bases between. Germline values: CDR1 MDHEN, CDR2 SYDVKM. In DNA, the CDR3 is TGTGCCACCTTGAGGGAGGGGGGGCAGCCCCAGCATTTT. Translated: CATLREGGQPQHF.